This record concerns one T cell receptor beta chain sequence. Its target is not known. The record originates from a study of T cell responses to AZD1222 COVID-19 vaccine. Study findings and constraints: White British people made up most donors, females outnumbered males, and clonal diversity was possibly underestimated. In all cases, repertoires were sampled only after the peak T cell response.

TCRdb keeps only in-frame clones here, not all; method: immunoSEQ multiplex PCR. Here the sample spans about 130,000 clones, around 83% being singletons. The CDR3 totals 13 residues. V was pared by 5 bases and J by 3 bases, with 10 bases between. The germline V gene encodes CDR1 SGHAT and CDR2 FQNNGV. The source material was peripheral blood, sampled on day 0 of AZD1222 vaccination. This clonotype was obtained from an adult in good health. V usage is TRBV11-2 and J usage is TRBJ1-1; D not resolved. In nucleotides, the CDR3 is TGTGCCAGCAGCCTAACAGCGTACACTGAAGCTTTCTTT. This sequence encodes CASSLTAYTEAFF. Filled out from reference TRBV11-2 and TRBJ1-1, the complete variable domain reads EAGVAQSPRYKIIEKRQSVAFWCNPISGHATLYWYQQILGQGPKLLIQFQNNGVVDDSQLPKDRFSAERLKGVDSTLKIQPAKLEDSAVYLCASSLTAYTEAFFGQGTRLTVV.